Following are 31 T cell receptor beta chains from one sample sequenced in a study of blood T cells in healthy people across ages. Sample-barcoded 5' priming and a J-beta primer mix drove a second PCR of roughly 6 to 12 cycles. TCRdb re-called the 5' RACE reads through MiXCR, storing one row per CDR3 protein. The sample has 1.5 million to 2 million distinct CDR3 sequences, 28% seen once; the top ten hold 7.7%. The sample taken for sequencing was blood. These receptors came from a woman in her thirties in good health.

This clonotype came up a few times. The J gene is TRBJ2-7, the V gene TRBV18; D is uncertain. Per the germline V gene, CDR1 is KGHSH and CDR2 is LQKENI. This CDR3 contains 12 residues. The V gene lost 6 bases and the J gene lost 3 bases, with 9 bases spanning the gap. The CDR3 DNA sequence: TGTGCCAGCTCTCTCAACATCTACGAGCAGTACTTC. Translated: CASSLNIYEQYF.

CDR3 sequence: CSVSLVGGYNEQFF. As DNA, the CDR3 is TGCAGCGTGTCCCTAGTGGGGGGTTACAATGAGCAGTTCTTC. The chain carries TRBV29-1 and TRBJ2-1, with a tentative D call TRBD2 (6 bases). The V and J ends lost 6 bases and 4 bases respectively, with 16 bases between them. This CDR3 is 14 amino acids long. Germline values: CDR1 SQVTM, CDR2 ANQGSEA.

This clonotype was recorded many times. The genes are TRBV7-3 and TRBJ2-4; 7 nucleotides align to TRBD2. Per germline, CDR1 SGHTA and CDR2 FQGTGA. The CDR3 totals 17 residues. V was pared by 5 bases and J by 1 base, with 11 bases of the junction left unmatched. The CDR3, as DNA: TGTGCCAGCAGCCCGAGCCACGGGGGGTTGGCCAAAAACATTCAGTACTTC. This translates into CASSPSHGGLAKNIQYF.

This clonotype appeared many times. J is TRBJ1-2 and V is TRBV5-1; the D gene is possibly TRBD1 (6 bases). The germline V and J ends were trimmed by 4 bases and 4 bases, with 17 bases remaining between them. The CDR3 extends over 15 amino acids. Germline V lookup: CDR1 SGHRS, CDR2 YFSETQ. The CDR3 is CASSQGSSIGYGYTF. The CDR3 coding sequence is TGCGCCAGCAGCCAGGGGTCATCCATTGGCTATGGCTACACCTTC.

A few counts support this clonotype. The genes are TRBV5-1 and TRBJ2-1, with unresolved D. This CDR3 spans 12 amino acids. Trimming shortened V by 1 base and J by 9 bases, and 8 bases separated the two germline ends. The germline CDR1 and CDR2 sequences are SGHRS and YFSETQ. The CDR3 spells CASSLLVGEQFF. As DNA, the CDR3 is TGCGCCAGCAGCTTGTTGGTTGGTGAGCAGTTCTTC.

This chain joins TRBV28 and TRBJ1-2; D is undetermined. CDR1 and CDR2 from the germline V gene are MDHEN and SYDVKM. Trimming removed 2 bases from V and 7 bases from J, with 11 bases in between. This CDR3 has 13 residues. CDR3 bases: TGTGCCAGCAGTTTACCAGGATCAGCTGGCTACACCTTC. Protein product: CASSLPGSAGYTF.

Notes on this clonotype: One base away lies a much larger clone, so this may be a sequencing read error. The chain carries TRBV7-2 and TRBJ2-7; D perhaps matches TRBD1 (5 bases). Germline V gene sequence: CDR1 SGHTA, CDR2 FQGNSA. V lost 3 bases and J 10 bases, leaving 25 bases between the germline ends. The CDR3 covers 16 residues. The CDR3: CASSFGQGVGEEIQYF. The CDR3 DNA sequence: TGTGCCAGCAGCTTCGGCCAGGGTGTCGGAGAAGAGATCCAGTACTTC.

J is TRBJ2-7 and V is TRBV4-1; 7 positions match TRBD1. The CDR3 extends over 16 amino acids. The germline V gene has CDR1 MGHRA and CDR2 YSYEKL. The V and J ends lost 2 bases and 2 bases, in that order; junction bases with no gene match: 9. The CDR3 coding sequence is TGCGCCAGCAGCCAATCGGAGGACAGGAGAACCTACGAGCAGTACTTC. Residues: CASSQSEDRRTYEQYF.

This clonotype appeared a few times. The chain links TRBV7-9 to TRBJ2-3, with D perhaps given as TRBD1 or TRBD2 (5 bases each). Trimming removed 2 bases at V and 0 bases at J, with 9 bases between. The CDR3 loop spans 15 amino acids. The germline gives CDR1 SEHNR, CDR2 FQNEAQ (reference sequence). The CDR3 coding sequence is TGTGCCAGCAGCTTATTCGAGGGGAGCACAGATACGCAGTATTTT. Its translation: CASSLFEGSTDTQYF.

A remark on this clonotype: This is likely an artifact of a read error, given a far larger clone one base away. J is TRBJ2-5 and V is TRBV12-3 or TRBV12-4; D might be TRBD2 (5 bases). The CDR3 consists of 14 residues. Trimming cost V 5 bases and J 1 base, with 11 bases left between them. CDR3 in amino acids: CASSPQDSQETQYF. The CDR3 nucleotides read TGTGCCAGCAGTCCCCAGGACTCCCAAGAGACCCAGTACTTC.

The V and J genes are TRBV29-1 and TRBJ2-3, with TRBD2 matching 7 bases. In germline, CDR1 is SQVTM, CDR2 ANQGSEA. The V and J ends lost 1 base and 5 bases, in that order; junction bases with no gene match: 9. The CDR3 contains 15 residues. The CDR3 DNA follows: TGCAGCGTTGAAGTTAAGCGGGGACTGGGAGATACGCAGTATTTT. Translation gives CSVEVKRGLGDTQYF.

This clonotype appeared a few times. The chain joins TRBV27 to TRBJ2-6; TRBD2 is a possible D gene (6 bases). V gave up 5 bases and J gave up 0 bases, with 17 bases separating them. Germline CDR1 MNHEY, CDR2 SMNVEV (reference sequence). The CDR3 consists of 18 residues. CDR3 DNA: TGTGCCAGCAGTCTAAACGGAGGGATCAGCTCTGGGGCCAACGTCCTGACTTTC. Translating it yields CASSLNGGISSGANVLTF.

The V call is TRBV5-1, the J call TRBJ1-6; D gene uncertain. The CDR3 covers 16 residues. The germline CDR1 and CDR2 sequences are SGHRS and YFSETQ. V lost 2 bases and J lost 11, with 20 bases in between. The CDR3 nucleotides read TGCGCCAGCAGCTTTCTAAGGGCCGGGCGGGATCCACCCCTCCACTTT. This encodes CASSFLRAGRDPPLHF.

V is TRBV3-1 and J is TRBJ2-4, with D perhaps matching TRBD2 (6 bases). CDR3 length: 17 amino acids. Between the trimmed V and J ends, which lost 5 bases and 5 bases, there was a span of 22 bases. Germline V lookup: CDR1 LGHDT, CDR2 YNNKEL (reference sequence). The CDR3 is CASSNGGSGRAQNIQYF. CDR3 DNA: TGTGCCAGCAGCAACGGAGGGTCGGGCAGGGCCCAAAACATTCAGTACTTC.

This clonotype was recorded many times. In DNA form, the CDR3 reads TGCGCCAGCAGCCCCCTGGGCCAAACGAACACCGGGGAGCTGTTTTTT. This codes for CASSPLGQTNTGELFF. V usage is TRBV4-1 and J usage is TRBJ2-2; D is undetermined. Trimming took 4 bases from V and 0 from J, leaving 12 bases between them. CDR3 length equals 16 residues. Germline V gene lookup returns CDR1 MGHRA and CDR2 YSYEKL.

This clonotype was recorded at least ten times. The chain joins TRBV11-2 to TRBJ2-5; the D gene is possibly TRBD2 (6 bases). The CDR3 runs 15 residues. Germline V gene lookup returns CDR1 SGHAT and CDR2 FQNNGV. Trimming took 1 base from V and 1 from J, leaving 10 bases between them. CDR3 DNA: TGTGCCAGCAGCTTAGTCGGCGGGGTCCAAGAGACCCAGTACTTC. Protein sequence: CASSLVGGVQETQYF. Full variable domain (remainder filled in from reference TRBV11-2 and TRBJ2-5): EAGVAQSPRYKIIEKRQSVAFWCNPISGHATLYWYQQILGQGPKLLIQFQNNGVVDDSQLPKDRFSAERLKGVDSTLKIQPAKLEDSAVYLCASSLVGGVQETQYFGPGTRLLVL.

This clonotype was seen at least ten times. V is TRBV3-1 and J is TRBJ2-5; D gene uncertain. This CDR3 region has 12 residues. The germline CDR1 and CDR2 sequences are LGHDT and YNNKEL (reference sequence). The V and J ends lost 3 bases and 3 bases respectively, with 5 bases between them. The CDR3 bases are TGTGCCAGCAGCCAGGAAGAAGAGACCCAGTACTTC. It translates to CASSQEEETQYF.

In the case of this clonotype: At one end, the junction sequence differs from germline, possibly due to a read error. The V and J genes are TRBV20-1 and TRBJ2-4, with D possibly being TRBD1 or TRBD2 (6 bases each). The length of the CDR3 is 18 residues. Germline V CDR1 and CDR2: DFQATT, SNEGSKA (reference sequence). The CDR3 is CSVSRQILARQEGFVQDF. CDR3 nucleotides: TGCAGTGTTAGCCGCCAAATTCTTGCTAGACAGGAGGGTTTCGTCCAGGACTTC.

This clonotype was seen more than once but under ten times. The chain uses TRBV9 and TRBJ2-5, with 7 positions matching TRBD2. J gave up 0 bases and V 4 bases, and 6 bases lay outside the gene matches. Germline V gene lookup returns CDR1 SGDLS and CDR2 YYNGEE. The CDR3 consists of 15 residues. The CDR3 coding sequence is TGTGCCAGCAGCCAAAGGAGCGGGGACCAAGAGACCCAGTACTTC. Its translation is CASSQRSGDQETQYF.

Remarks on this clonotype: This may stem from a read error, because a much larger clone lies one nucleotide away. V usage is TRBV20-1 and J usage is TRBJ2-3; D unclear. CDR1 and CDR2 from the germline V gene are DFQATT and SNEGSKA (reference sequence). The CDR3 sequence is 15 residues long. Trimming pared 2 bases from V and 1 base from J, leaving 13 bases between. CDR3 DNA sequence: TGCAGTGCTAGAATGGGCGCCAAGGGCACAGATACGCAGTATTTT. Protein: CSARMGAKGTDTQYF.

This sequence joins TRBV5-1 and TRBJ2-1; D remains unclear. This CDR3 region has 11 residues. From germline, CDR1 is SGHRS and CDR2 YFSETQ. Trimming left V 7 bases short and J 5 bases short, with 7 bases between. CDR3 DNA sequence: TGCGCCAGCGCCAAGAACAATGAGCAGTTCTTC. As protein: CASAKNNEQFF.

This clonotype was detected a few times. The CDR3 here is CASSRPGDNYGYTF. In DNA, the CDR3 is TGCGCCAGCAGCCGTCCAGGGGATAACTATGGCTACACCTTC. V gene TRBV5-1 combines with J gene TRBJ1-2, with D possibly TRBD1 on 6 matching bases. There are 14 residues in the CDR3. Per germline, CDR1 SGHRS and CDR2 YFSETQ. V gave up 4 bases and J gave up 1 base, with 11 bases separating them.

In this sample, this clonotype turned up a few times. The chain uses TRBV6-6 and TRBJ2-2; a weak D match, TRBD2 (5 bases). Trimming took off 8 bases at V and 0 bases at J, with 10 bases between the two ends. Germline CDR1 MNHNY, CDR2 SVGAGI (reference sequence). CDR3 length: 14 amino acids. CDR3 in DNA: TGTGCCAGCGAACGGGGATCGAACACCGGGGAGCTGTTTTTT. Amino acids: CASERGSNTGELFF.

This clonotype was seen many times. The chain is built from TRBV14 and TRBJ2-7, with TRBD1 identical over 8 bases. V trimming: 2 bases; J trimming: 4 bases; junction bases outside the gene matches: 7. CDR1 and CDR2 from the germline V gene are SGHDN and FVKESK. The CDR3 is 15 amino acids. The CDR3 loop is CASSQSGQGIYEQYF. CDR3 in DNA: TGTGCCAGCAGCCAATCCGGACAGGGAATTTACGAGCAGTACTTC.

This chain connects TRBV24-1 to TRBJ2-3; TRBD2 is a possible D gene (5 bases). Germline loops: CDR1 KGHDR, CDR2 SFDVKD. Trimming took off 2 bases at V and 2 bases at J, with 22 bases between the two ends. This CDR3 has 19 amino acids. The DNA for the CDR3 is TGTGCCACCAGTGATTCAACTTACGAGGCGAGCGGACCCACAGATACGCAGTATTTT. Translation gives CATSDSTYEASGPTDTQYF.

This clonotype has more than one count but fewer than ten. The rearrangement uses TRBV19 and TRBJ2-1; the match to TRBD2 covers 7 bases. The V gene end was trimmed by 4 bases and the J gene end by 6 bases; junction bases not matched to a gene: 6. This CDR3 spans 14 amino acids. The V gene's germline CDR1 is LNHDA and CDR2 SQIVND (reference sequence). CDR3 amino acids: CASSRLAESNEQFF. The CDR3 nucleotides are TGTGCCAGTAGTAGGCTAGCGGAGAGCAATGAGCAGTTCTTC.

In this sample, this clonotype turned up a few times. The chain carries TRBV7-2 and TRBJ2-1, with a weak D call TRBD1 (6 bases). This CDR3 spans 16 amino acids. V gave up 0 bases and J gave up 4 bases, with 13 bases separating them. The germline V gene encodes CDR1 SGHTA and CDR2 FQGNSA. CDR3 DNA: TGTGCCAGCAGCTTAGCGCACAGGGTATCGTACAATGAGCAGTTCTTC. Amino acid sequence: CASSLAHRVSYNEQFF.

The V call is TRBV7-8, the J call TRBJ2-5, with D possibly being TRBD1 (6 bases). The CDR3 is made up of 14 amino acids. CDR1 and CDR2 (germline): SGHVS, FQNEAQ. Trimming pared 6 bases from V and 10 bases from J, leaving 21 bases between. The CDR3 DNA follows: TGTGCCAGCAGGGCCGGGCAGGGGTACACCGACCAGTACTTC. Protein sequence: CASRAGQGYTDQYF.

The chain carries TRBV4-2 and TRBJ2-7, with a possible D match to TRBD1 (6 bases). Germline V gene sequence: CDR1 LGHNA, CDR2 YNFKEQ. Trimming took off 2 bases at V and 2 bases at J, with 16 bases between the two ends. CDR3 length equals 16 residues. CDR3 in amino acids: CASSQFGQRPAYEQYF. The DNA for the CDR3 is TGTGCCAGCAGCCAATTCGGACAGCGGCCGGCCTACGAGCAGTACTTC.

The J gene is TRBJ2-3, the V gene TRBV20-1, with TRBD1 matching over 8 bases. The CDR3 spans 14 residues. Trimming at V came to 4 bases and at J to 4 bases, leaving 7 bases not matched to a gene. Germline CDR1 DFQATT, CDR2 SNEGSKA (reference sequence). CDR3 in amino acids: CSAILGQGADTQYF. DNA of the CDR3: TGCAGTGCTATCCTAGGACAGGGTGCAGATACGCAGTATTTT.

J is TRBJ1-5 and V is TRBV24-1; 10 positions agree with TRBD1. The CDR3 is made up of 17 amino acids. The germline V gene has CDR1 KGHDR and CDR2 SFDVKD. V lost 4 bases to trimming and J lost 2 bases; unmatched junction nucleotides: 7. CDR3 sequence (DNA): TGTGCCACCAGTGAAGCAGCCGGGACAGGGGGCAATCAGCCCCAGCATTTT. Translation gives CATSEAAGTGGNQPQHF.